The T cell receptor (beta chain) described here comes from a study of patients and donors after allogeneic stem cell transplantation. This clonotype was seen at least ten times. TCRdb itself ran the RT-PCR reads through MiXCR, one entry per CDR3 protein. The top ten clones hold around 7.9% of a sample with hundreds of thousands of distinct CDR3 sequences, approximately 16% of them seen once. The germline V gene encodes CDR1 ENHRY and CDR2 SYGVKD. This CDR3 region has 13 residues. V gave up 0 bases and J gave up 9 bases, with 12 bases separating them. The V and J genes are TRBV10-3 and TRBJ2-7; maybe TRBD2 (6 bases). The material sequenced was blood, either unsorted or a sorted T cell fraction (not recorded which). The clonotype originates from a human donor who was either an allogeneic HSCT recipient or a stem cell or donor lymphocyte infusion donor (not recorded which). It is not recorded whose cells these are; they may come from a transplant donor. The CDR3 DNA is TGTGCCATCAGTGAGTCGGGACTGATCGGGCAGTACTTC. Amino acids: CAISESGLIGQYF.